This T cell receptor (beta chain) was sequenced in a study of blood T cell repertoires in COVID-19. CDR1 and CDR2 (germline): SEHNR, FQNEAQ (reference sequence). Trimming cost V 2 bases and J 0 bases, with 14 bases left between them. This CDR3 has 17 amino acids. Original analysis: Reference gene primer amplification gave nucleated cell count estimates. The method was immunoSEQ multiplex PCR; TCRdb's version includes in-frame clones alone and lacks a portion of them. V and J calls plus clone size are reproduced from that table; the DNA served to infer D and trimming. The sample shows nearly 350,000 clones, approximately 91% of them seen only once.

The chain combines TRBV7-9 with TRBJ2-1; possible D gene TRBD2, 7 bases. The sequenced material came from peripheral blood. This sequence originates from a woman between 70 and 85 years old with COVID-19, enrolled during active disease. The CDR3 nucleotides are TGTGCCAGCAGCTTAACGTTGGCGGGGGCCTCCTACAATGAGCAGTTCTTC. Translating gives CASSLTLAGASYNEQFF.